These T cell receptor beta chains were read from a single sample in a study of blood T cell repertoires in COVID-19. TCRdb keeps only in-frame clones here, not all; method: immunoSEQ multiplex PCR. The table records about 21,000 clones, 80% of them present only once. The source material was peripheral blood. Source of these receptors: a man in his fifties or sixties with active COVID-19. Each CDR3 is given with its conserved first and last residue. Fields, in order: CDR3 DNA, CDR3 protein, clone size, V gene, J gene, D gene. The D gene is left open where the match is weak. Only part of the rows carry a size: once, few, many, or a class if the clone is expanded.

CDR3 DNA: TGTGCCAGCAGCTTAGCCCAGGGTGCTCACGAGCAGTACTTC
CDR3 protein: CASSLAQGAHEQYF
clone size: -
V gene: TRBV11-2
J gene: TRBJ2-7
D gene: -

CDR3 DNA: TGTGCCACCAGTGATCCGGGACAGGGGATGGATGAGCAGTTCTTC
CDR3 protein: CATSDPGQGMDEQFF
clone size: few
V gene: TRBV24-1
J gene: TRBJ2-1
D gene: TRBD1

CDR3 DNA: TGTGCCAGCAGCCCCGGGACAACTCCCCCCACTCAGCCCCAGCATTTT
CDR3 protein: CASSPGTTPPTQPQHF
clone size: -
V gene: TRBV5-6
J gene: TRBJ1-5
D gene: -

CDR3 DNA: TGTGCCAGCAGCCCCCCGGGACAAGGCTACAATGAGCAGTTCTTC
CDR3 protein: CASSPPGQGYNEQFF
clone size: -
V gene: TRBV7-3
J gene: TRBJ2-1
D gene: -

CDR3 DNA: TGTGCCAGCAGTGAGAGGGGGACGGTTGGCGCCGCCGAGCAGTACTTC
CDR3 protein: CASSERGTVGAAEQYF
clone size: -
V gene: TRBV2
J gene: TRBJ2-7
D gene: -

CDR3 DNA: TGTGCCACCAGTGATCCCCGGGAGAATGAGCAGTTCTTC
CDR3 protein: CATSDPRENEQFF
clone size: -
V gene: TRBV24-1
J gene: TRBJ2-1
D gene: -

CDR3 DNA: TGTGCCATCAGCCTATCGAGCTCCTACAATGAGCAGTTCTTC
CDR3 protein: CAISLSSSYNEQFF
clone size: -
V gene: TRBV10-3
J gene: TRBJ2-1
D gene: -

CDR3 DNA: TGTGCCAGCAGCTTAACAGGGGGCGGCACAGATACGCAGTATTTT
CDR3 protein: CASSLTGGGTDTQYF
clone size: -
V gene: TRBV7-2
J gene: TRBJ2-3
D gene: TRBD1

CDR3 DNA: TGTGCCACCAGTGCCCCCGTCCGCAATGAGCAGTTCTTC
CDR3 protein: CATSAPVRNEQFF
clone size: -
V gene: TRBV24-1
J gene: TRBJ2-1
D gene: -

CDR3 DNA: TGTGCCAGCCTTTACTCAGGGGGCGGCAATCAGCCCCAGCATTTT
CDR3 protein: CASLYSGGGNQPQHF
clone size: few
V gene: TRBV28
J gene: TRBJ1-5
D gene: TRBD1

CDR3 DNA: TGTGCCAGCAGTTACGGTCAGGCCTATCAGCCCCAGCATTTT
CDR3 protein: CASSYGQAYQPQHF
clone size: -
V gene: TRBV6-5
J gene: TRBJ1-5
D gene: -

CDR3 DNA: TGCGCCAGCAGCCAAGACGGTAGCGGGCCAACAGATACGCAGTATTTT
CDR3 protein: CASSQDGSGPTDTQYF
clone size: -
V gene: TRBV4-1
J gene: TRBJ2-3
D gene: TRBD2

CDR3 DNA: TGTGCCAGCTCACCGCCGACTAGCGGGAGGCGCCAAGAGACCCAGTACTTC
CDR3 protein: CASSPPTSGRRQETQYF
clone size: -
V gene: TRBV18
J gene: TRBJ2-5
D gene: TRBD2

CDR3 DNA: TGTGCCAGCAGTTACTCGGGCAGTTTTGGATCACCCCTCCACTTT
CDR3 protein: CASSYSGSFGSPLHF
clone size: medium-sized
V gene: TRBV6-5
J gene: TRBJ1-6
D gene: -

CDR3 DNA: TGTGCCAGCAGCCCGTCGGGGGGCTACGAGCAGTACTTC
CDR3 protein: CASSPSGGYEQYF
clone size: few
V gene: TRBV7-6
J gene: TRBJ2-7
D gene: TRBD2

CDR3 DNA: TGTGCCAGTAGTACCCGCTTGACTAGCACAGATACGCAGTATTTT
CDR3 protein: CASSTRLTSTDTQYF
clone size: -
V gene: TRBV19
J gene: TRBJ2-3
D gene: -

CDR3 DNA: TGTGCCAGCAGCCAAGGGACAGGGAATGAAAAACTGTTTTTT
CDR3 protein: CASSQGTGNEKLFF
clone size: -
V gene: TRBV3-1/TRBV3-2
J gene: TRBJ1-4
D gene: TRBD1

CDR3 DNA: TGTGCCAGCAGTCCCCAAGGACTAGCGGGGGCCTACGAGCAGTACTTC
CDR3 protein: CASSPQGLAGAYEQYF
clone size: -
V gene: TRBV27
J gene: TRBJ2-7
D gene: TRBD2

CDR3 DNA: TGTGCCAGCAGCCAAGGACAGTTGAACACCATATATTTT
CDR3 protein: CASSQGQLNTIYF
clone size: -
V gene: TRBV3-1/TRBV3-2
J gene: TRBJ1-3
D gene: -

CDR3 DNA: TGTGCCAGCAGCCAAGAAGGACAGAGGGTCCAAGAGACCCAGTACTTC
CDR3 protein: CASSQEGQRVQETQYF
clone size: -
V gene: TRBV14
J gene: TRBJ2-5
D gene: -

CDR3 DNA: TGTGCCTGGAGTAACGGGTGGAACACTGAAGCTTTCTTT
CDR3 protein: CAWSNGWNTEAFF
clone size: -
V gene: TRBV30
J gene: TRBJ1-1
D gene: -

CDR3 DNA: TGTGCCAGCAGTCTGATCGAGGGGAGGCCCCAAACTGAAGCTTTCTTT
CDR3 protein: CASSLIEGRPQTEAFF
clone size: -
V gene: TRBV27
J gene: TRBJ1-1
D gene: -

CDR3 DNA: TGCGCCAGCAGCTCGAGGGACAGCCCTTACACTGAAGCTTTCTTT
CDR3 protein: CASSSRDSPYTEAFF
clone size: many
V gene: TRBV5-1
J gene: TRBJ1-1
D gene: TRBD1

CDR3 DNA: TGTGCCAGCAGTTTAGGGCCCGCGGGGCGGGCTTTCTTT
CDR3 protein: CASSLGPAGRAFF
clone size: -
V gene: TRBV12-3/TRBV12-4
J gene: TRBJ1-1
D gene: -

CDR3 DNA: TGTGCCAGCAGCGGACAGGGGATCGAGCAGTACTTC
CDR3 protein: CASSGQGIEQYF
clone size: -
V gene: TRBV11-1
J gene: TRBJ2-7
D gene: TRBD1

CDR3 DNA: TGTGCCAGCAGTCTGGACAGGGGTTACGAGCAGTACTTC
CDR3 protein: CASSLDRGYEQYF
clone size: -
V gene: TRBV27
J gene: TRBJ2-7
D gene: TRBD1

CDR3 DNA: TGTGCCAGCAGTTCAGGACAGGGGGGGGACACTGAAGCTTTCTTT
CDR3 protein: CASSSGQGGDTEAFF
clone size: -
V gene: TRBV6-5
J gene: TRBJ1-1
D gene: TRBD1

CDR3 DNA: TGTGCCACCCACCTCAGGGGGTTTACCGGGGAGCTGTTTTTT
CDR3 protein: CATHLRGFTGELFF
clone size: few
V gene: TRBV7-9
J gene: TRBJ2-2
D gene: TRBD1

CDR3 DNA: TGTGCCAGCAGCCAAGCTAATGGGAACACAGGGGGCTACGAGCAGTACTTC
CDR3 protein: CASSQANGNTGGYEQYF
clone size: -
V gene: TRBV3-1/TRBV3-2
J gene: TRBJ2-7
D gene: TRBD1

CDR3 DNA: TGTGCCAGCAGGTACGGGACTTCCTACGAGCAGTACTTC
CDR3 protein: CASRYGTSYEQYF
clone size: -
V gene: TRBV6-2/TRBV6-3
J gene: TRBJ2-7
D gene: -

CDR3 DNA: TGTGCCAGCAGTTACGGGACAGGGGACGAGCAGTACTTC
CDR3 protein: CASSYGTGDEQYF
clone size: medium-sized
V gene: TRBV6-5
J gene: TRBJ2-7
D gene: TRBD1

CDR3 DNA: TGTGCCTGGAGCGAGACAGGGTTCAGCCAAGAGACCCAGTACTTC
CDR3 protein: CAWSETGFSQETQYF
clone size: once
V gene: TRBV30
J gene: TRBJ2-5
D gene: TRBD1

CDR3 DNA: TGTGCCATCAGTGACCCACAGAGGGCTCTCTACGAGCAGTACTTC
CDR3 protein: CAISDPQRALYEQYF
clone size: once
V gene: TRBV10-3
J gene: TRBJ2-7
D gene: -

CDR3 DNA: TGTGCCAGCAGCCGGGACGGGGGTTCCTACGAGCAGTACTTC
CDR3 protein: CASSRDGGSYEQYF
clone size: -
V gene: TRBV7-2
J gene: TRBJ2-7
D gene: -

CDR3 DNA: TGTGCCAGCAGTTTAACAGGGGGCTTTTACGAGCAGTACTTC
CDR3 protein: CASSLTGGFYEQYF
clone size: few
V gene: TRBV27
J gene: TRBJ2-7
D gene: TRBD1

CDR3 DNA: TGTGCCAGCAGCCAAGGGACAGGGATGAAAGAGACCCAGTACTTC
CDR3 protein: CASSQGTGMKETQYF
clone size: -
V gene: TRBV14
J gene: TRBJ2-5
D gene: TRBD1

CDR3 DNA: TGTGCCAGCAGTTACTCCGAGCGGGGTGGGAATTCACCCCTCCACTTT
CDR3 protein: CASSYSERGGNSPLHF
clone size: -
V gene: TRBV6-5
J gene: TRBJ1-6
D gene: -

CDR3 DNA: TGTGCCAGTAGTATCACGGCCGCAGGTTCCTACGAGCAGTACTTC
CDR3 protein: CASSITAAGSYEQYF
clone size: -
V gene: TRBV19
J gene: TRBJ2-7
D gene: -

CDR3 DNA: TGTGCCAGCAGCCAAGCCCAGGGGATAGGTGGTAACTATGGCTACACCTTC
CDR3 protein: CASSQAQGIGGNYGYTF
clone size: -
V gene: TRBV3-1/TRBV3-2
J gene: TRBJ1-2
D gene: -

CDR3 DNA: TGTGCCACCAGTGAGCCCAGCGGGAGCTACAATGAGCAGTTCTTC
CDR3 protein: CATSEPSGSYNEQFF
clone size: -
V gene: TRBV24-1
J gene: TRBJ2-1
D gene: TRBD2

CDR3 DNA: TGTGCCAGCAGCGTAGAGGGGACAGGGAACTACGAGCAGTACTTC
CDR3 protein: CASSVEGTGNYEQYF
clone size: -
V gene: TRBV9
J gene: TRBJ2-7
D gene: TRBD1